Presented here are 22 T cell receptor beta chains from one specimen sequenced in a study of memory B cells and T cells in multiple sclerosis. Which antigens these TCRs recognize remains unknown. TCRdb keeps only in-frame clones here, not all; method: immunoSEQ multiplex PCR. There are over 35,000 clones in the sample; about four fifths occur only once, and roughly 1% lies in the top ten. Stimulus-free culture yielded autoproliferating CFSE-dim and non-proliferating CFSE-high T cells, each sequenced separately. Replicate wells were pooled after more than 6 days of stimulus-free culture of about 47 million CFSE-labeled PBMCs. The source material was PBMCs from blood kept in culture. The receptors were sampled from a human donor with multiple sclerosis.

The rearrangement joins TRBV9 to TRBJ1-1; maybe TRBD1 (5 bases). The CDR3 contains 18 residues. Germline CDR1 and CDR2: SGDLS and YYNGEE. V was pared by 4 bases and J by 0 bases, with 22 bases between. CDR3 sequence reads: CASSPYSGTHFMNTEAFF. The CDR3 bases are TGTGCCAGCAGCCCCTACTCCGGGACCCATTTCATGAACACTGAAGCTTTCTTT.

This chain links TRBV5-5 with TRBJ2-7, with D possibly matching TRBD1 (5 bases). The germline V and J ends were trimmed by 4 bases and 2 bases, with 16 bases remaining between them. The CDR3 length is 15 residues. Per germline, CDR1 SGHKS and CDR2 YYEKEE (reference sequence). The CDR3 DNA is TGTGCCAGCAGCAGCAGACAGCAAACACCCTACGAGCAGTACTTC. Protein product: CASSSRQQTPYEQYF.

The rearrangement joins TRBV25-1 to TRBJ1-2, with TRBD1 matching 12 bases. Germline V gene data show CDR1 as MGHDK and CDR2 as SYGVNS. The CDR3 is 16 residues long. V dropped 1 base and J dropped 8; count of bases not matched to a gene: 8. CDR3 sequence reads: CASSESGDRGLDGYTF. The CDR3 DNA follows: TGTGCCAGCAGTGAATCTGGGGACAGGGGGCTCGACGGCTACACCTTC.

The chain employs TRBV19 and TRBJ2-5, with D possibly being TRBD2 (5 bases). V was shortened by 5 bases and J by 5 bases, with 12 bases between the two germline ends. Germline V lookup: CDR1 LNHDA, CDR2 SQIVND (reference sequence). The CDR3 length is 13 residues. In DNA, the CDR3 is TGTGCCAGTAGTCTCACAGCGGTTGAGACCCAGTACTTC. This sequence encodes CASSLTAVETQYF.

This chain joins TRBV5-1 and TRBJ2-7; TRBD1 might be the D (6 bases). Germline loops: CDR1 SGHRS, CDR2 YFSETQ. Trimming took off 2 bases at V and 5 bases at J, with 8 bases between the two ends. CDR3 length: 12 residues. This CDR3 is CASSLQGHEQYF. The DNA of the CDR3 is TGCGCCAGCAGCTTACAGGGCCACGAGCAGTACTTC.

The chain combines TRBV29-1 with TRBJ2-3; D is unresolved. This CDR3 comprises 12 residues. Trimming shortened V by 6 bases and J by 2 bases, and 9 bases separated the two germline ends. Germline CDR1 is SQVTM and CDR2 is ANQGSEA. As DNA, the CDR3 is TGCAGCGTAGCCGGGCCCACAGATACGCAGTATTTT. Translated: CSVAGPTDTQYF.

Concerning this clone itself: Other DNA sequences of this sample code for an identical CDR3. The chain combines TRBV20-1 with TRBJ1-1; D is unclear. Trimming left V 1 base short and J 2 bases short, with 2 bases between. The germline gives CDR1 DFQATT, CDR2 SNEGSKA (reference sequence). The CDR3 totals 11 residues. The CDR3 region is CSARVNTEAFF. DNA of the CDR3: TGCAGTGCTAGAGTCAACACTGAAGCTTTCTTT.

The V and J genes are TRBV6-6 and TRBJ1-5; perhaps TRBD1 as D (5 bases). V was trimmed by 3 bases and J by 3 bases, leaving 12 bases between them. This CDR3 has 15 amino acids. Germline values: CDR1 MNHNY, CDR2 SVGAGI (reference sequence). The CDR3 loop is CASSYGGTNNQPQHF. CDR3 bases: TGTGCCAGCAGTTATGGGGGGACGAACAATCAGCCCCAGCATTTT.

The genes are TRBV6-5 and TRBJ1-1, with TRBD1 matching 12 bases. V lost 6 bases to trimming and J lost 6 bases; unmatched junction nucleotides: 8. Germline values: CDR1 MNHEY, CDR2 SVGAGI. The CDR3 loop spans 15 amino acids. CDR3 in DNA: TGTGCCAGCAGGACCCCGGGACAGGGGGCGTCTGAAGCTTTCTTT. Its protein product is CASRTPGQGASEAFF.

V gene TRBV11-2 combines with J gene TRBJ2-7, with unresolved D. The germline V and J ends were trimmed by 1 base and 1 base, with 8 bases remaining between them. CDR3 length: 14 amino acids. In germline, CDR1 is SGHAT, CDR2 FQNNGV. CDR3 sequence (DNA): TGTGCCAGCAGCTTAGGAACGGAGTCCTACGAGCAGTACTTC. Its translation: CASSLGTESYEQYF.

The J gene is TRBJ1-5, the V gene TRBV4-1, with 7 bases fitting TRBD1. The germline CDR1 and CDR2 sequences are MGHRA and YSYEKL. The CDR3 runs to 15 residues. V shed 5 bases, J shed 3 bases, and the junction held 7 bases outside the gene matches. The CDR3 reads CASSARTGLNQPQHF. The CDR3 nucleotides are TGCGCCAGCAGCGCGCGGACAGGCCTCAATCAGCCCCAGCATTTT.

The chain recombines TRBV5-1 with TRBJ2-7; 7 bases are shared with TRBD1. The CDR3 extends over 14 amino acids. The germline V gene encodes CDR1 SGHRS and CDR2 YFSETQ. V was pared by 5 bases and J by 3 bases, with 8 bases of the junction left unmatched. CDR3: CASRPGQPYYEQYF. The CDR3 bases are TGCGCCAGCAGGCCGGGACAGCCTTACTACGAGCAGTACTTC. Combining the CDR3 with reference TRBV5-1 and TRBJ2-7 gives the whole variable domain KAGVTQTPRYLIKTRGQQVTLSCSPISGHRSVSWYQQTPGQGLQFLFEYFSETQRNKGNFPGRFSGRQFSNSRSEMNVSTLELGDSALYLCASRPGQPYYEQYFGPGTRLTVT.

The CDR3 reads CASSLIVAGQETQYF. CDR3 DNA: TGCGCCAGCAGCTTGATTGTGGCAGGACAAGAGACCCAGTACTTC. This rearrangement joins TRBV5-1 to TRBJ2-5, with D unresolved. CDR1 and CDR2 from the germline V gene are SGHRS and YFSETQ. The ends were cut back, 1 base at V and 2 bases at J, with 12 bases in the middle. The CDR3 spans 15 residues. Using reference TRBV5-1 and TRBJ2-5 for the parts outside the CDR3, the full variable domain is KAGVTQTPRYLIKTRGQQVTLSCSPISGHRSVSWYQQTPGQGLQFLFEYFSETQRNKGNFPGRFSGRQFSNSRSEMNVSTLELGDSALYLCASSLIVAGQETQYFGPGTRLLVL.

The V gene is TRBV18, the J gene TRBJ1-5; D gene unclear. The V end was cut by 10 bases, the J end by 0 bases, with 10 bases between. The germline CDR1 and CDR2 sequences are KGHSH and LQKENI. This CDR3 is 13 amino acids long. CDR3 protein: CATTAHSNQPQHF. The DNA of the CDR3 is TGTGCCACCACGGCCCATAGCAATCAGCCCCAGCATTTT. The entire variable domain, with the rest obtained from reference TRBV18 and TRBJ1-5, is as follows: NAGVMQNPRHLVRRRGQEARLRCSPMKGHSHVYWYRQLPEEGLKFMVYLQKENIIDESGMPKERFSAEFPKEGPSILRIQQVVRGDSAAYFCATTAHSNQPQHFGDGTRLSIL.

The chain combines TRBV6-6 with TRBJ2-7; 7 bases map to TRBD2. V shed 6 bases, J shed 0 bases, and the junction held 2 bases outside the gene matches. This CDR3 has 13 residues. CDR1 MNHNY and CDR2 SVGAGI come from the germline V gene (reference sequence). CDR3 sequence: CASSRGGSYEQYF. CDR3 nucleotides: TGTGCCAGCAGCCGCGGGGGCTCCTACGAGCAGTACTTC.

V usage is TRBV4-1 and J usage is TRBJ2-1, with 11 bases fitting TRBD2. V lost 1 base to trimming and J lost 0 bases; unmatched junction nucleotides: 8. CDR3 length: 19 residues. Germline CDR1 and CDR2: MGHRA and YSYEKL. The CDR3 protein is CASSQALAGGRSSYNEQFF. The CDR3 nucleotides are TGCGCCAGCAGCCAAGCCCTAGCGGGGGGCCGTAGCTCCTACAATGAGCAGTTCTTC.

CDR3 nucleotides: TGTGCCAGCAGCCAAGAATTTGGGGACAGCGGAAACACCATATATTTT. As protein: CASSQEFGDSGNTIYF. The chain uses TRBV4-2 and TRBJ1-3; 7 positions agree with TRBD1. The germline V gene has CDR1 LGHNA and CDR2 YNFKEQ. The CDR3 is 16 amino acids. With 0 bases clipped from V and 4 bases from J, the junction kept 6 bases outside the gene matches.

This clone was observed a few times. This chain uses TRBV7-9 with TRBJ1-1; 9 bases agree with TRBD1. This CDR3 has 15 amino acids. In germline, CDR1 is SEHNR, CDR2 FQNEAQ (reference sequence). The J segment lost 1 base and the V segment lost 5 bases, leaving 5 bases of the junction unmatched. The DNA for the CDR3 is TGTGCCAGCAGCGATCCGACAGGGGGGAACACTGAAGCTTTCTTT. Translated, it gives CASSDPTGGNTEAFF.

The rearrangement joins TRBV7-2 to TRBJ2-5; D uncertain. The CDR3 loop spans 13 amino acids. Germline V gives CDR1 SGHTA, CDR2 FQGNSA. V lost 1 base to trimming and J lost 9 bases, with 12 bases between them. The CDR3 coding sequence is TGTGCCAGCAGCTTAGGCAGGTCCCGGGCCCAGTACTTC. Protein: CASSLGRSRAQYF.

The chain employs TRBV6-6 and TRBJ2-5; either TRBD1 or TRBD2 may fit D (6 bases each). The germline V gene has CDR1 MNHNY and CDR2 SVGAGI (reference sequence). The CDR3 sequence is 14 residues long. V was clipped by 4 bases and J by 4 bases, with 13 bases between them. The CDR3 protein is CASSFYGGGETQYF. In nucleotides, the CDR3 is TGTGCCAGCAGTTTTTATGGAGGGGGAGAGACCCAGTACTTC.

The chain recombines TRBV15 with TRBJ1-2; 7 bases match TRBD1. Per germline, CDR1 LNHNV and CDR2 YYDKDF (reference sequence). This CDR3 has 16 amino acids. The V and J ends lost 1 base and 0 bases, in that order; junction bases with no gene match: 5. CDR3 loop: CATSRGGTDPNYGYTF. The CDR3 bases are TGTGCCACCAGCAGAGGTGGGACAGATCCTAACTATGGCTACACCTTC. The full variable domain, with the rest looked up from reference TRBV15 and TRBJ1-2, is DAMVIQNPRYQVTQFGKPVTLSCSQTLNHNVMYWYQQKSSQAPKLLFHYYDKDFNNEADTPDNFQSRRPNTSFCFLDIRSPGLGDTAMYLCATSRGGTDPNYGYTFGSGTRLTVV.

This rearrangement joins TRBV29-1 to TRBJ1-1; perhaps TRBD1 as D (6 bases). The V and J ends lost 7 bases and 5 bases respectively, with 20 bases between them. Germline V gene sequence: CDR1 SQVTM, CDR2 ANQGSEA. CDR3 length: 14 amino acids. CDR3 in amino acids: CSGLAGRGATEAFF. The CDR3 DNA is TGCAGCGGTCTCGCGGGCAGGGGAGCGACTGAAGCTTTCTTT.